Below, 13 T cell receptor beta chains from the same sample are listed, as sequenced in a study of graft-versus-host responses after intestinal transplantation. Sequencing was performed with immunoSEQ multiplex PCR; in TCRdb, only in-frame clones are kept and a portion is missing. Of 37,000 or so clones listed, 87% are singletons. Lamina propria and intraepithelial lymphocytes were released by processing graft tissue. Source: ileum tissue, taken about 28 weeks after intestinal transplant. The receptors derive from a human patient who received an intestinal transplant, so some T cells may come from the graft donor.

The chain links TRBV5-1 to TRBJ2-7, with D tentatively TRBD2 (5 bases). Germline V gene lookup returns CDR1 SGHRS and CDR2 YFSETQ. V was trimmed by 3 bases and J by 2 bases, leaving 15 bases between them. The CDR3 extends over 15 amino acids. In nucleotides, the CDR3 is TGCGCCAGCAGCTCTAGTGGACTCGCCCCCTACGAGCAGTACTTC. Protein product: CASSSSGLAPYEQYF.

The chain is built from TRBV7-3 and TRBJ2-7, with D unresolved. The CDR3 consists of 13 residues. The V end lost 5 bases, the J end lost 4 bases, and 12 bases lay between the germline ends. The germline CDR1 and CDR2 sequences are SGHTA and FQGTGA. The CDR3 is CASSLAMGYEQYF. The CDR3 DNA reads as TGTGCCAGCAGCCTGGCTATGGGATACGAGCAGTACTTC.

Only one count was recorded for this clone. The chain employs TRBV19 and TRBJ2-7; 7 positions match TRBD1. CDR3 length: 17 residues. Germline V gene data show CDR1 as LNHDA and CDR2 as SQIVND (reference sequence). The V segment lost 4 bases and the J segment 4 bases; nucleotides outside the gene matches: 16. In nucleotides, the CDR3 is TGTGCCAGTAGTAATAATCTGAGGGGGCAGCCAGGGTACGAGCAGTACTTC. It specifies CASSNNLRGQPGYEQYF.

This clone was picked up a small number of times. The chain couples TRBV6-6 to TRBJ2-7, with TRBD1 identical over 9 bases. V was pared by 5 bases and J by 5 bases, with 4 bases of the junction left unmatched. The CDR3 consists of 13 residues. CDR1 is MNHNY, CDR2 SVGAGI, per germline (reference sequence). The DNA of the CDR3 is TGTGCCAGCAGTGGTGGGACAGGGAACGAGCAGTACTTC. As protein: CASSGGTGNEQYF.

This chain connects TRBV11-2 to TRBJ1-3, with D uncertain. Germline loops: CDR1 SGHAT, CDR2 FQNNGV. CDR3 length: 14 amino acids. V dropped 5 bases and J dropped 0 bases, with 8 bases sitting between them. CDR3 sequence: CASSLWPSGNTIYF. CDR3 DNA sequence: TGTGCCAGCAGCCTGTGGCCCTCTGGAAACACCATATATTTT.

V usage is TRBV28 and J usage is TRBJ1-2, with D unresolved. The length of the CDR3 is 13 residues. Germline-derived CDR1 and CDR2 are MDHEN and SYDVKM. V lost 6 bases to trimming and J lost 7 bases, with 15 bases between them. CDR3 in amino acids: CASSPSGWGGYTF. DNA for the CDR3: TGTGCCAGCAGCCCCTCCGGATGGGGTGGCTACACCTTC.

This chain joins TRBV5-4 and TRBJ2-7, with TRBD1 matching 8 bases. The germline V gene encodes CDR1 SGHNT and CDR2 YYREEE (reference sequence). The CDR3 spans 16 residues. With 4 bases clipped from V and 4 bases from J, the junction kept 13 bases outside the gene matches. CDR3 in amino acids: CASSTGADRGAYEQYF. The CDR3 nucleotides read TGTGCCAGCAGCACGGGCGCTGACAGGGGAGCGTACGAGCAGTACTTC.

This chain uses TRBV5-1 with TRBJ2-4; no clear D. Germline CDR1 is SGHRS and CDR2 is YFSETQ. Trimming pared 5 bases from V and 6 bases from J, leaving 12 bases between. This CDR3 region has 13 residues. In DNA form, the CDR3 reads TGCGCCAGCAGGGCTAGTTCGGTAAACATTCAGTACTTC. Its protein is CASRASSVNIQYF.

The chain uses TRBV15 and TRBJ2-2; 7 positions agree with TRBD1. The CDR3 runs to 15 residues. V was clipped by 8 bases and J by 6 bases; unmatched bases: 12. The germline V gene encodes CDR1 LNHNV and CDR2 YYDKDF (reference sequence). The CDR3 DNA is TGTGCCACCCGAAGCCAGGGACAGCGATCCGGGGAGCTGTTTTTT. Translating gives CATRSQGQRSGELFF.

The chain couples TRBV19 to TRBJ2-7; 8 bases are a match to TRBD2. J lost 3 bases, V lost 4 bases, and 8 bases had no gene match. This CDR3 spans 15 amino acids. Germline V gene sequence: CDR1 LNHDA, CDR2 SQIVND (reference sequence). The CDR3 loop is CASSTKGTRSYEQYF. The CDR3 DNA reads TGTGCCAGTAGTACCAAAGGGACTAGGAGCTACGAGCAGTACTTC.

This chain uses TRBV5-1 with TRBJ1-3; no clear D gene. The CDR3 has 14 residues. Germline values: CDR1 SGHRS, CDR2 YFSETQ. V gave up 0 bases and J gave up 4 bases, with 8 bases separating them. The CDR3 is CASSLGAAGNTIYF. The CDR3 DNA follows: TGCGCCAGCAGCTTGGGGGCAGCAGGAAACACCATATATTTT.

DNA of the CDR3: TGTGCCAGCAGCTTTGAAGGACCGTCCGACAATGAGCAGTTCTTC. Amino acid sequence: CASSFEGPSDNEQFF. This chain joins TRBV11-2 and TRBJ2-1; no definite D call. V was pared by 3 bases and J by 5 bases, with 14 bases between. The CDR3 loop spans 15 amino acids. CDR1 is SGHAT and CDR2 is FQNNGV in the germline V gene.

This clone was recorded only once. The chain couples TRBV18 to TRBJ2-7, with 9 positions matching TRBD1. The CDR3 extends over 15 amino acids. Trimming cost V 3 bases and J 0 bases; bases outside gene matches: 3. CDR1 and CDR2 (germline): KGHSH, LQKENI. This CDR3 is CASSPVTGGSYEQYF. DNA of the CDR3: TGTGCCAGCTCACCGGTGACAGGGGGCTCCTACGAGCAGTACTTC. The entire variable domain, with the rest obtained from reference TRBV18 and TRBJ2-7, is as follows: NAGVMQNPRHLVRRRGQEARLRCSPMKGHSHVYWYRQLPEEGLKFMVYLQKENIIDESGMPKERFSAEFPKEGPSILRIQQVVRGDSAAYFCASSPVTGGSYEQYFGPGTRLTVT.